The clone carrying this T cell receptor (beta chain) turned up a few times. What it binds is not known. The record originates from a study of response to subunit inactivated influenza vaccine. General study findings and limits: It was suggested by the authors that few new T cells are recruited by each seasonal influenza vaccination.

One entry per CDR3 protein results from TCRdb running MiXCR on the RT-PCR reads. The sample lists more than 150,000 distinct CDR3 sequences, approximately 8.7% occurring once. The V end was cut by 9 bases, the J end by 3 bases, with 8 bases between. The CDR3 covers 12 residues. CDR1 LNHNV and CDR2 YYDKDF come from the germline V gene (reference sequence). This clonotype was sampled from a man between 45 and 60 years old who received an inactivated influenza vaccine. The sample was non-naive T cells sorted from PBMCs, taken on the day of vaccination. V gene TRBV15 combines with J gene TRBJ1-4, with unresolved D. Here the CDR3 DNA reads TGTGCCACGGGATTACCTAATGAAAAACTGTTTTTT. It specifies CATGLPNEKLFF.